One sample yielded the 30 T cell receptor beta chains listed below, sequenced in a study of spatial heterogeneity in lung cancer. Antigens of these TCRs are unknown. General observations from the study: The study found that expanded intratumoral alpha and beta TCR counts tracked tumor mutation counts.

TCRdb passed the 5' RACE reads through MiXCR, listing each CDR3 protein once. The sample contains around 9,300 distinct CDR3 sequences, 5% to 7% of which appear only once. The sample's time point: sample taken at primary tumor resection. This specimen was lung tumor tissue, taken at surgery. The receptor source for this set is a female donor with early-stage non-small cell lung cancer.

This clonotype was recorded only once. This chain uses TRBV29-1 with TRBJ2-7; 11 bases match TRBD1. The CDR3 totals 12 residues. The V gene end was trimmed by 7 bases and the J gene end by 5 bases; junction bases not matched to a gene: 4. Germline V gene lookup returns CDR1 SQVTM and CDR2 ANQGSEA. The CDR3 DNA reads TGCAGCGCTGAGGGACAGGGGGACGAGCAGTACTTC. Amino acids: CSAEGQGDEQYF.

This clonotype was observed many times. The chain carries TRBV6-5 and TRBJ2-7; TRBD1 or TRBD2 may be the D gene (5 bases each). The CDR3 runs 16 residues. In germline, CDR1 is MNHEY, CDR2 SVGAGI. V lost 2 bases to trimming and J lost 2 bases, with 16 bases between them. DNA of the CDR3: TGTGCCAGCAGTTACCATTCGGGGCGGGTCGCCTACGAGCAGTACTTC. Protein product: CASSYHSGRVAYEQYF.

Ten or more counts support this clonotype. This sequence joins TRBV27 and TRBJ1-6; D not certain. The V end lost 8 bases, the J end lost 7 bases, and 18 bases lay between the germline ends. CDR3 length equals 15 residues. Germline CDR1 is MNHEY and CDR2 is SMNVEV (reference sequence). The CDR3: CASGLDLVGNSPLHF. Here the CDR3 DNA reads TGTGCCAGCGGGCTGGATCTAGTAGGCAATTCACCCCTCCACTTT.

This clonotype has a count of ten or more. This chain uses TRBV7-2 with TRBJ1-4, with a possible D match to TRBD1 (5 bases). Germline V gene sequence: CDR1 SGHTA, CDR2 FQGNSA. Trimming removed 4 bases from V and 0 bases from J, with 9 bases in between. CDR3 size: 15 residues. CDR3 protein: CASSSDSATNEKLFF. CDR3 DNA: TGTGCCAGCAGCTCCGACAGTGCAACTAATGAAAAACTGTTTTTT.

This clonotype appeared a few times. This may be a read error: a much more frequent sequence differs by one nucleotide. This chain links TRBV20-1 with TRBJ2-1, with 10 nucleotides matching TRBD2. This CDR3 has 15 residues. V gave up 8 bases and J gave up 6 bases; unmatched junction bases: 13. Germline V lookup: CDR1 DFQATT, CDR2 SNEGSKA (reference sequence). The CDR3 is CSTEYLAGGINEQFF. In DNA form, the CDR3 reads TGCAGTACTGAATATTTAGCGGGGGGTATCAATGAGCAGTTCTTC.

Judged by abundance, this clonotype is medium-sized. This chain uses TRBV7-9 with TRBJ2-3; 7 bases line up with TRBD2. V was pared by 6 bases and J by 1 base, with 7 bases of the junction left unmatched. The CDR3 is 15 residues long. CDR1 SEHNR and CDR2 FQNEAQ come from the germline V gene (reference sequence). In DNA form, the CDR3 reads TGTGCCAGCAGTATAGCTAGCGGCCGCACAGATACGCAGTATTTT. It is translated as CASSIASGRTDTQYF.

This clonotype has a count of ten or more. The chain joins TRBV19 to TRBJ1-2; D is unresolved. CDR1 is LNHDA and CDR2 is SQIVND in the germline V gene (reference sequence). The ends were cut back, 5 bases at V and 4 bases at J, with 5 bases in the middle. The CDR3 extends over 11 amino acids. Written as DNA, the CDR3 is TGTGCCAGTAGTGTCAGCTATGGCTACACCTTC. Protein sequence: CASSVSYGYTF.

This clonotype appeared many times. The chain uses TRBV20-1 and TRBJ1-4; D remains unclear. Trimming cost V 8 bases and J 3 bases, with 10 bases left between them. Germline V gene data show CDR1 as DFQATT and CDR2 as SNEGSKA (reference sequence). This CDR3 is 12 amino acids long. The CDR3 region is CSFSSANEKLFF. CDR3 coding DNA: TGCAGTTTCTCCTCGGCTAATGAAAAACTGTTTTTT.

This clonotype has a count of ten or more. The V gene is TRBV27, the J gene TRBJ2-1, with a tentative D call TRBD1 (7 bases). The CDR3 has 18 amino acids. V shed 2 bases and J shed 8 bases, with 25 bases lying between them. Germline lookup yields CDR1 MNHEY and CDR2 SMNVEV (reference sequence). CDR3 sequence reads: CASSLIRGVRGVGDEQFF. The CDR3 region has the DNA TGTGCCAGCAGTTTAATCAGGGGGGTCAGGGGTGTTGGGGATGAGCAGTTCTTC.

By share, this clonotype counts as medium-sized. The V and J genes are TRBV12-3 or TRBV12-4 and TRBJ2-7, with 7 bases identical to TRBD2. Trimming cost V 6 bases and J 2 bases; bases outside gene matches: 10. This CDR3 has 15 amino acids. As DNA, the CDR3 is TGTGCCAGCAGCGGGGGGATGGGGTCCCCCTACGAGCAGTACTTC. Encoded protein: CASSGGMGSPYEQYF.

This clonotype was counted between two and nine times. This chain links TRBV29-1 with TRBJ2-7; 7 bases agree with TRBD2. Germline lookup yields CDR1 SQVTM and CDR2 ANQGSEA. Trimming at V came to 1 base and at J to 0 bases, leaving 6 bases not matched to a gene. The CDR3 contains 15 residues. CDR3 in amino acids: CSVEGSGALSYEQYF. DNA of the CDR3: TGCAGCGTTGAAGGGAGCGGGGCCCTCTCCTACGAGCAGTACTTC.

The table lists this clonotype with a few counts. The CDR3, as DNA: TGTGCCAGCAGCTTAGTGCGAGGGACTAGACGTTACGAGCAGTACTTC. This gives the protein CASSLVRGTRRYEQYF. V gene TRBV7-9 combines with J gene TRBJ2-7; the match to TRBD2 covers 8 bases. CDR1 and CDR2 (germline): SEHNR, FQNEAQ (reference sequence). The CDR3 has 16 residues. V gave up 1 base and J gave up 4 bases; unmatched junction bases: 9.

There are a few counts of this clonotype. This sequence joins TRBV5-6 and TRBJ1-1, with unresolved D. CDR3 length: 13 residues. V was shortened by 2 bases and J by 5 bases, with 10 bases between the two germline ends. Germline CDR1 is SGHDT and CDR2 is YYEEEE. The CDR3 region is CASSFLGRTEAFF. CDR3 nucleotides: TGTGCCAGCAGCTTCCTAGGAAGGACTGAAGCTTTCTTT.

This clonotype was seen many times. The chain employs TRBV6-7 and TRBJ1-1, with 10 bases fitting TRBD1. TRBV6-7 is an ORF; its function is uncertain. Trimming removed 6 bases from V and 1 base from J; junction bases left unmatched: 20. This CDR3 spans 20 amino acids. The CDR3 region is CASSPQIRTGGDVRNTEAFF. The CDR3, as DNA: TGTGCCAGCAGCCCCCAGATCCGGACAGGGGGGGACGTGAGGAACACTGAAGCTTTCTTT.

This clonotype was seen repeatedly, ten times or more. The genes are TRBV9 and TRBJ2-1, with 7 positions matching TRBD2. The V and J ends lost 4 bases and 7 bases, in that order; junction bases with no gene match: 17. This CDR3 contains 17 residues. Germline values: CDR1 SGDLS, CDR2 YYNGEE. This CDR3 reads CASSNQGAAGAENEQFF. CDR3 coding DNA: TGTGCCAGCAGCAACCAGGGTGCGGCGGGAGCGGAAAATGAGCAGTTCTTC.

This clonotype was seen repeatedly, ten times or more. The V and J genes are TRBV20-1 and TRBJ1-6; TRBD1 matches 11 bases. CDR1 and CDR2 (germline): DFQATT, SNEGSKA (reference sequence). This CDR3 has 16 residues. Germline trimming cut 5 bases from V and 9 bases from J; bases unmatched to any gene: 12. CDR3 in DNA: TGCAGTGCTCCCTACACCGGGACAGGGGGAAGTTCACCCCTCCACTTT. Protein: CSAPYTGTGGSSPLHF.

This clonotype is labeled as medium-sized. Here the CDR3 reads CAWTLRRADEQYF. CDR3 DNA sequence: TGTGCCTGGACGCTTAGGAGGGCCGACGAGCAGTACTTC. The chain links TRBV30 to TRBJ2-7; D perhaps matches TRBD2 (6 bases). The V gene's germline CDR1 is GTSNPN and CDR2 SVGIG (reference sequence). V dropped 4 bases and J dropped 5 bases, with 15 bases sitting between them. The CDR3 has 13 amino acids.

Worth noting for this clonotype: This could be a read error, since a much larger clone is one nucleotide away. The rearrangement joins TRBV2 to TRBJ1-2; perhaps TRBD1 as D (6 bases). The germline V gene encodes CDR1 SNHLY and CDR2 FYNNEI. This CDR3 is built from 15 residues. In nucleotides, the CDR3 is TGTGCCAGCAGCGAAGTCCGGGGGGCGGACTATGGCTACACCTTC. The encoded protein is CASSEVRGADYGYTF.

This clonotype was counted ten times or more. The chain joins TRBV15 to TRBJ2-3; tentatively, D is TRBD2 (6 bases). CDR1 LNHNV and CDR2 YYDKDF come from the germline V gene (reference sequence). V was trimmed by 9 bases and J by 0 bases, leaving 13 bases between them. The length of the CDR3 is 14 residues. CDR3 region: CATGTFPSTDTQYF. In nucleotides, the CDR3 is TGTGCCACAGGGACTTTCCCTAGCACAGATACGCAGTATTTT.

This clonotype was seen a single time. CDR3 sequence: CARSPGLPRGSSGRGRPYEQYF. The CDR3 coding sequence is TGTGCCAGAAGCCCGGGACTCCCACGTGGGTCTAGCGGGAGGGGACGCCCCTACGAGCAGTACTTC. The chain combines TRBV5-8 with TRBJ2-7; TRBD2 agrees at 12 bases. CDR1 and CDR2 from the germline V gene are SGHTS and YDEGEE. V gave up 8 bases and J gave up 2 bases; unmatched junction bases: 29. The CDR3 totals 22 residues.

The rearrangement links TRBV18 to TRBJ1-1, with no clear D. CDR3 length equals 13 residues. V lost 3 bases to trimming and J lost 4 bases, with 9 bases between them. The V gene's germline CDR1 is KGHSH and CDR2 LQKENI. The CDR3 region is CASSPVRATEAFF. CDR3 nucleotide sequence: TGTGCCAGCTCACCGGTGAGGGCCACTGAAGCTTTCTTT.

There are many counts of this clonotype. CDR3: CSAREASGGAVDEQFF. DNA of the CDR3: TGCAGTGCTAGAGAGGCTAGCGGGGGCGCCGTTGATGAGCAGTTCTTC. The chain recombines TRBV20-1 with TRBJ2-1; 10 nucleotides align to TRBD2. The V segment lost 0 bases and the J segment 8 bases; nucleotides outside the gene matches: 10. This CDR3 has 16 amino acids. Germline V gives CDR1 DFQATT, CDR2 SNEGSKA (reference sequence).

This clonotype has ten or more counts. This chain uses TRBV7-2 with TRBJ1-3, with D hard to call. This CDR3 is 15 amino acids long. V lost 1 base and J 0 bases, leaving 7 bases between the germline ends. CDR1 is SGHTA and CDR2 is FQGNSA in the germline V gene. The CDR3 DNA reads as TGTGCCAGCAGCTTAGAGGGCAGCTCTGGAAACACCATATATTTT. Encoded protein: CASSLEGSSGNTIYF.

This clonotype occurred many times. The V call is TRBV7-3, the J call TRBJ2-5, with TRBD2 identical over 14 bases. The CDR3 runs to 17 residues. From germline, CDR1 is SGHTA and CDR2 FQGTGA. V shed 10 bases, J shed 3 bases, and the junction held 13 bases outside the gene matches. CDR3 protein: CATIPGLAGEEEETQYF. In nucleotides, the CDR3 is TGTGCCACCATCCCGGGACTAGCGGGGGAGGAAGAAGAGACCCAGTACTTC. The variable domain in full, completed from reference TRBV7-3 and TRBJ2-5, reads GAGVSQTPSNKVTEKGKYVELRCDPISGHTALYWYRQSLGQGPEFLIYFQGTGAADDSGLPNDRFFAVRPEGSVSTLKIQRTERGDSAVYLCATIPGLAGEEEETQYFGPGTRLLVL.

This clonotype occurred many times. The chain uses TRBV7-2 and TRBJ1-4; D remains unclear. V was trimmed by 5 bases and J by 5 bases, leaving 6 bases between them. This CDR3 is built from 12 residues. CDR1 SGHTA and CDR2 FQGNSA come from the germline V gene. The DNA for the CDR3 is TGTGCCAGCAGCCGGGTAAATGAAAAACTGTTTTTT. Translation gives CASSRVNEKLFF.

The table lists this clonotype with many counts. The chain joins TRBV11-2 to TRBJ2-3; no definite D call. V was trimmed by 1 base and J by 2 bases, leaving 7 bases between them. CDR1 and CDR2 (germline): SGHAT, FQNNGV. The CDR3 runs to 14 residues. The CDR3 spells CASSLVSITDTQYF. The CDR3 region has the DNA TGTGCCAGCAGCTTAGTGTCCATCACAGATACGCAGTATTTT.

This clonotype appeared many times. The rearrangement links TRBV27 to TRBJ1-5; D not certain. V was shortened by 5 bases and J by 0 bases, with 14 bases between the two germline ends. The CDR3 totals 16 residues. In germline, CDR1 is MNHEY, CDR2 SMNVEV (reference sequence). Here the CDR3 reads CASSALSGYSNQPQHF. The DNA of the CDR3 is TGTGCCAGCAGTGCACTGTCCGGGTATAGCAATCAGCCCCAGCATTTT.

In its sample, this clonotype was seen many times. The V gene is TRBV5-4, the J gene TRBJ2-1, with D unclear. This CDR3 has 11 amino acids. Per germline, CDR1 SGHNT and CDR2 YYREEE (reference sequence). The V and J ends lost 1 base and 9 bases respectively, with 5 bases between them. CDR3: CASSLWSEQFF. CDR3 sequence (DNA): TGTGCCAGCAGCTTGTGGAGTGAGCAGTTCTTC.

This clonotype was seen repeatedly, ten times or more. The chain carries TRBV7-2 and TRBJ2-1, with TRBD2 identical over 7 bases. CDR3 length: 15 residues. Looked up from germline, CDR1 is SGHTA and CDR2 is FQGNSA. The V gene end was trimmed by 4 bases and the J gene end by 1 base; junction bases not matched to a gene: 4. The CDR3 region has the DNA TGTGCCAGCAGCTCCGGGACTATATCCTACAATGAGCAGTTCTTC. This translates into CASSSGTISYNEQFF.

At least ten counts were recorded for this clonotype. The chain carries TRBV20-1 and TRBJ2-7; D gene unclear. The CDR3 is made up of 10 amino acids. Germline CDR1 reads DFQATT; CDR2 reads SNEGSKA (reference sequence). The V gene lost 6 bases and the J gene lost 6 bases, with 9 bases spanning the gap. The CDR3: CSAGGIEQYF. CDR3 DNA: TGCAGTGCAGGCGGAATCGAGCAGTACTTC.